This T cell receptor (beta chain) was observed in a study of T-cell memory formation after mild COVID-19. The overall study: TCR clusters mostly belonged to single donors. Study observations and caveats: Mainly CM and EM harbored the contracting CD4+ clones; mainly EMRA harbored the CD8+ ones. Whereas later expanders leaned CD4+, clones contracting day 15 to 85 showed a balanced CD4/CD8 makeup.

The TCR alpha and TCR beta cDNA libraries, bearing sample barcodes and UMIs, were generated by 5'RACE using constant-segment primers. TCRdb reprocessed the 5' RACE reads with MiXCR, giving one entry per CDR3 protein. The sample consists of roughly 170,000 distinct CDR3 sequences, around a sixth of them appearing once. Of note for this clonotype: As yet, its antigen is unknown. Compared with germline, one end of the junction differs, possibly owing to a read error.

CDR3 length: 12 amino acids. Per the germline V gene, CDR1 is DFQATT and CDR2 is SNEGSKA (reference sequence). The sample comprised PBMCs or a T cell subset sorted from them (not recorded which). The V and J genes are TRBV20-1 and TRBJ1-2; TRBD1 matches 8 bases. This clonotype was obtained from a man aged 18 to 30 who had mild COVID-19 (a few samples of this study predate the infection). Cell type and time point are not known. The CDR3 loop is CSARENRGFGAF. The CDR3 DNA reads TGCAGTGCTAGAGAGAACAGGGGGTTCGGGGCCTTC.